The sequence of this T cell receptor beta chain was determined in a study of blood T cell repertoires in COVID-19. Overall study context: COVID-19 samples from acute and convalescent phases originated in the United States, Italy and Spain. The analysed material was cDNA or gDNA that came from T cells, B-cell-depleted T cells, or PBMCs.

Germline assignment: CDR1 SGHVS and CDR2 FQNEAQ. The CDR3 length is 15 residues. V dropped 0 bases and J dropped 2 bases, with 8 bases sitting between them. Per the authors' pipeline: By means of reference gene primer amplification, nucleated cell counts were estimated. Clones were read by immunoSEQ multiplex PCR, and TCRdb kept only the in-frame ones, dropping some. V, J and clone size were drawn from that table, and D and trimming were deduced from the DNA. The sample holds about 220,000 clones, 70% to 90% seen once. Sequencing used peripheral blood. The origin of this receptor is a man aged 45 to 65 who had recovered from COVID-19. The chain carries TRBV7-8 and TRBJ1-5; the D gene is possibly TRBD1 (5 bases). In nucleotides, the CDR3 is TGTGCCAGCAGCTTAGCGGGGCAGGGCAATCAGCCCCAGCATTTT. Encoded protein: CASSLAGQGNQPQHF.